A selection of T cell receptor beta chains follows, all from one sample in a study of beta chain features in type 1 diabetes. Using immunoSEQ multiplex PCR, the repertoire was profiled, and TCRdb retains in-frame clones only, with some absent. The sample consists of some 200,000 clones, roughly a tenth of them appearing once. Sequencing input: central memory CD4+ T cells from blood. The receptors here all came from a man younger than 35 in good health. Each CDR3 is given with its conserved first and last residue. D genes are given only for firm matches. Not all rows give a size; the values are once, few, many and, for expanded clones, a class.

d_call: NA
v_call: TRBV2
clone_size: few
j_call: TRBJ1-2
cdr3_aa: CASSEALPRLYGYTF
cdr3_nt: TGTGCCAGCAGTGAAGCGTTACCAAGGCTCTATGGCTACACCTTC

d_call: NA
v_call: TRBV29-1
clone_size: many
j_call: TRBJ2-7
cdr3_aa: CSVMTEGGRFKAYEQYF
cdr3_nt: TGCAGCGTCATGACGGAGGGCGGCCGGTTCAAAGCCTACGAGCAGTACTTC

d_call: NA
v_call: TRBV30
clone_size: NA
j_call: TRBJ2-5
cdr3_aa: CAWSVRVRETQYF
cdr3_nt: TGTGCCTGGAGTGTACGGGTACGAGAGACCCAGTACTTC

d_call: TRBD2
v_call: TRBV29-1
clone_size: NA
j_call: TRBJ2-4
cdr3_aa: CSVAGLAGGQAKNIQYF
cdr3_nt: TGCAGCGTTGCGGGGCTAGCGGGAGGCCAAGCCAAAAACATTCAGTACTTC

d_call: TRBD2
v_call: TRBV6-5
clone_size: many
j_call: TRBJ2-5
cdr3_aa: CASSSTSGSQETQYF
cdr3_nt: TGTGCCAGCAGTTCCACTAGCGGGTCCCAAGAGACCCAGTACTTC

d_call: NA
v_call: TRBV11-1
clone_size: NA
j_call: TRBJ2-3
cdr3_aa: CASSLAGGSADTQYF
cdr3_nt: TGTGCCAGCAGCTTAGCCGGCGGGTCGGCGGATACGCAGTATTTT

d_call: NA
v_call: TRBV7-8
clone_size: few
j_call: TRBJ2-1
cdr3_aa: CASSPFRAGTYNEQFF
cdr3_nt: TGTGCCAGCAGCCCCTTTCGCGCGGGGACCTACAATGAGCAGTTCTTC

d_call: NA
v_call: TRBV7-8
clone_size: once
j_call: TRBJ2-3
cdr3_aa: CASSFVTGASTDTQYF
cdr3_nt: TGTGCCAGCAGCTTCGTGACCGGTGCTAGCACAGATACGCAGTATTTT

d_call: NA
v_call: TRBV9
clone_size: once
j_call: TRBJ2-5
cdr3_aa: CASSVDHRERETQYF
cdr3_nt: TGTGCCAGCAGCGTGGATCACCGGGAAAGAGAGACCCAGTACTTC

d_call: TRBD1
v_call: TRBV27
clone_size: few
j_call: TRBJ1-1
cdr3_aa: CASRRTGWGWKAFF
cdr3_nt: TGTGCCAGCAGAAGGACAGGGTGGGGTTGGAAAGCTTTCTTT

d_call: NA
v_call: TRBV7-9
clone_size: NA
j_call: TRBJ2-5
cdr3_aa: CASSNMDRETQYF
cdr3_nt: TGTGCCAGCAGTAACATGGATCGAGAGACCCAGTACTTC

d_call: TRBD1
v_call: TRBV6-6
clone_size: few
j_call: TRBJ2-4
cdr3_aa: CASSPGQVLSKNIQYF
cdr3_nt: TGTGCCAGCAGTCCTGGACAGGTCCTGTCCAAAAACATTCAGTACTTC

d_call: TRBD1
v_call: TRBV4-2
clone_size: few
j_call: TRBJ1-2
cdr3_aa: CASSHGTADYGYTF
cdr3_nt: TGTGCCAGCAGCCACGGGACAGCGGACTATGGCTACACCTTC

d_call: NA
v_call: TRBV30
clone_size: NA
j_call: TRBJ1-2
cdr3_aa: CAWSVLASQPYGYTF
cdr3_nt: TGTGCCTGGAGTGTACTTGCTTCCCAGCCCTATGGCTACACCTTC

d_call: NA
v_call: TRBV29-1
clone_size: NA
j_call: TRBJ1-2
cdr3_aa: CSVEDRTFRYGYTF
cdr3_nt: TGCAGCGTTGAAGATAGGACATTTCGTTATGGCTACACCTTC

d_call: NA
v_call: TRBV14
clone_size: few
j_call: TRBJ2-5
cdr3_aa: CASSPRLGETQYF
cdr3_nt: TGTGCCAGCAGCCCTCGTCTGGGGGAGACCCAGTACTTC

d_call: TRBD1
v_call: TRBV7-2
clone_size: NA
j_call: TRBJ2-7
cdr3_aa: CASSLASGQGSEQYF
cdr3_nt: TGTGCCAGCAGCTTAGCCTCGGGACAGGGAAGCGAGCAGTACTTC

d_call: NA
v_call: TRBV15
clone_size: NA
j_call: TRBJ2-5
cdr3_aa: CATQGRETQYF
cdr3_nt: TGTGCGACACAGGGACGGGAGACCCAGTACTTC

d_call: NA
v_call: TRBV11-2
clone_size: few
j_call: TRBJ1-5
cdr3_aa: CASSQSEGQPQHF
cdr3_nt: TGTGCCAGCAGCCAATCGGAAGGACAGCCCCAGCATTTT

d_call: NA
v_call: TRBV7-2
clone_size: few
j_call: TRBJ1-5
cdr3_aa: CASSLGGPSNQPQHF
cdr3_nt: TGTGCCAGCAGCTTAGGCGGCCCTAGCAATCAGCCCCAGCATTTT

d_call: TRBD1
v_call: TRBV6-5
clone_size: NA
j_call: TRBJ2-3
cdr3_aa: CASATGGAGSDTQYF
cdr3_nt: TGTGCCAGCGCAACAGGGGGCGCGGGTTCAGATACGCAGTATTTT

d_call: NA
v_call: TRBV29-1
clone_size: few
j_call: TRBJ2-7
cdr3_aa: CSAFGGDSDYEQYF
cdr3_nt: TGCAGCGCCTTTGGAGGGGACAGCGACTACGAGCAGTACTTC

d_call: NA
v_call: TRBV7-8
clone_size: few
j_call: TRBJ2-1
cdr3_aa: CASSLVQDNEQFF
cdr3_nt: TGTGCCAGCAGCTTAGTACAGGACAATGAGCAGTTCTTC

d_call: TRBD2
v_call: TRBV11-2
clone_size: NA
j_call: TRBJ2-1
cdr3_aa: CASSLALSGNNEQFF
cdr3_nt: TGTGCCAGCAGCTTAGCTCTTAGCGGGAACAATGAGCAGTTCTTC

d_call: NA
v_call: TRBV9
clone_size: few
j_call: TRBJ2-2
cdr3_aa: CASSVGIADTGELFF
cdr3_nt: TGTGCCAGCAGCGTAGGAATAGCGGACACCGGGGAGCTGTTTTTT

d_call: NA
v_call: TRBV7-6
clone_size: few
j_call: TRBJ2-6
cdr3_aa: CASSGGQASGANVLTF
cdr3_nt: TGTGCCAGCAGCGGGGGGCAGGCCTCTGGGGCCAACGTCCTGACTTTC

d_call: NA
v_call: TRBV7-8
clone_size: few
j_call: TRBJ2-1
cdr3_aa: CASSGQYNEQFF
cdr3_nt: TGTGCCAGCAGCGGACAATACAATGAGCAGTTCTTC

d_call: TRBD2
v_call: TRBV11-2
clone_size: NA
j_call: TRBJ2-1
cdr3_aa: CASSLDPGLERPNEQFF
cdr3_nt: TGTGCCAGCAGCTTAGATCCGGGACTAGAGAGGCCTAATGAGCAGTTCTTC

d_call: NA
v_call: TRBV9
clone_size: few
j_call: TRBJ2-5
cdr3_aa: CASSVGLRQETQYF
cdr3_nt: TGTGCCAGCAGCGTAGGTTTGCGGCAAGAGACCCAGTACTTC

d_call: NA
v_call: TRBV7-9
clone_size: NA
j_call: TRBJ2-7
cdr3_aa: CASSPRDWVSYEQYF
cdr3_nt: TGTGCCAGCAGCCCCCGGGACTGGGTCTCCTACGAGCAGTACTTC

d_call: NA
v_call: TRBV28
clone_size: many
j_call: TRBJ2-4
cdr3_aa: CASSLLSGGPVAKNIQYF
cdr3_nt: TGTGCCAGCAGTTTACTTAGTGGAGGACCCGTAGCCAAAAACATTCAGTACTTC

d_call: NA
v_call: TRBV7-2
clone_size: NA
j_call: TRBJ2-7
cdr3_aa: CASSLDPNRRYEQYF
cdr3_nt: TGTGCCAGCAGCTTAGATCCAAACCGACGCTACGAGCAGTACTTC

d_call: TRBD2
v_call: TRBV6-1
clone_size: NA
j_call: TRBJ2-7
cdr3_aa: CASSTAGGSYEQYF
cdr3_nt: TGTGCCAGCAGTACGGCGGGAGGGTCCTACGAGCAGTACTTC

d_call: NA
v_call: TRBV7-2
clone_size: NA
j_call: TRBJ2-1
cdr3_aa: CASSLFGELNEQFF
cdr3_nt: TGTGCCAGCAGCTTATTCGGGGAGTTGAATGAGCAGTTCTTC

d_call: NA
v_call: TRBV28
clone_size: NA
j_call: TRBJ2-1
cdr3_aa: CASSLGGSYMNEQFF
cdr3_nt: TGTGCCAGCAGCCTCGGAGGTAGCTATATGAATGAGCAGTTCTTC

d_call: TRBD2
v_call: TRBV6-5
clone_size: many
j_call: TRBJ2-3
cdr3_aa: CASRASGIDTQYF
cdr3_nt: TGTGCCAGCAGGGCTAGCGGGATTGATACGCAGTATTTT

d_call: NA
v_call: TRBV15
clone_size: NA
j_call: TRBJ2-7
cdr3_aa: CATSPPKGSEQYF
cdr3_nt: TGTGCCACCAGCCCCCCAAAGGGAAGCGAGCAGTACTTC

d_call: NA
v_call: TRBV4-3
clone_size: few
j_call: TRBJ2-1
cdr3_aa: CARPRVANYNEQFF
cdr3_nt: TGCGCCAGGCCACGGGTAGCGAACTACAATGAGCAGTTCTTC

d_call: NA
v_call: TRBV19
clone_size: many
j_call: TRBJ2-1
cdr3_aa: CASSIQSSSDEQFF
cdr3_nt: TGTGCCAGTAGTATTCAGAGTAGTTCTGATGAGCAGTTCTTC

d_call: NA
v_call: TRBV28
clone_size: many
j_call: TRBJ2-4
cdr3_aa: CASTPAHTLAKNIQYF
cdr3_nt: TGTGCCAGCACCCCAGCCCATACATTAGCCAAAAACATTCAGTACTTC

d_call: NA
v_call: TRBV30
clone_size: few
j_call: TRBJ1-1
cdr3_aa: CAWSVQSGFNEAFF
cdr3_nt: TGTGCCTGGAGTGTACAATCGGGATTTAATGAAGCTTTCTTT